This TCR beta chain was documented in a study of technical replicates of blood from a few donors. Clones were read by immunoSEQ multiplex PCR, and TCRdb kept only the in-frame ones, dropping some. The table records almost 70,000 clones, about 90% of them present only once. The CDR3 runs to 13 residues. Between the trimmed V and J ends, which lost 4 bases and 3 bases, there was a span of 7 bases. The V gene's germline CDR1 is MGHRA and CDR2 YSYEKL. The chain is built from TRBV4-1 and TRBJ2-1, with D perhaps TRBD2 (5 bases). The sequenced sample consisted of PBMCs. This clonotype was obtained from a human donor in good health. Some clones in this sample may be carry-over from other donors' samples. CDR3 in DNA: TGCGCCAGCAGCCGGACTCTCTACAATGAGCAGTTCTTC. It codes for CASSRTLYNEQFF.